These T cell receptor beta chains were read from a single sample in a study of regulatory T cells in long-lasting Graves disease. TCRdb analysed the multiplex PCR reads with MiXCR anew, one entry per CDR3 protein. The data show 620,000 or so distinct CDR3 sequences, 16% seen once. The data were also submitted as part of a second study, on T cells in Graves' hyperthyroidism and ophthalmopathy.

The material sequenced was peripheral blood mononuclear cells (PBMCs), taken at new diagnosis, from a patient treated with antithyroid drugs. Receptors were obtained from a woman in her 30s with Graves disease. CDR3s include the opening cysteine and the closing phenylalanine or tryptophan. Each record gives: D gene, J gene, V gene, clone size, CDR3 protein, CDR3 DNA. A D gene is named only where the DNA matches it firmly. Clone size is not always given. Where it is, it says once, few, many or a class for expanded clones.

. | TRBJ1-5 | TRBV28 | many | CASSLKGWGQPQHF | TGTGCCAGCAGTTTAAAGGGATGGGGTCAGCCCCAGCATTTT
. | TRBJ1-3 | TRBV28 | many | CASSSLNTIYF | TGTGCCAGCAGTTCCCTAAACACCATATATTTT
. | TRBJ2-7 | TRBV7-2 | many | CASSLAQQPSYEQYF | TGTGCCAGCAGCTTAGCGCAACAGCCGAGCTACGAGCAGTACTTC
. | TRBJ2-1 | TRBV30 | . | CAGEEEHNEQFF | TGTGCCGGGGAGGAAGAACACAATGAGCAGTTCTTC
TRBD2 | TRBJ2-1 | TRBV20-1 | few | CSAILAGEEQFF | TGCAGTGCTATCCTAGCGGGAGAAGAGCAGTTCTTC
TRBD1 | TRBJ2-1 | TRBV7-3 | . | CASSLDRGSHNEQFF | TGTGCCAGCAGCCTAGACAGGGGTTCCCACAATGAGCAGTTCTTC
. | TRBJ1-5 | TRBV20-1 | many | CSARDKWGLSNQPQHF | TGCAGTGCTAGAGATAAGTGGGGATTGAGCAATCAGCCCCAGCATTTT
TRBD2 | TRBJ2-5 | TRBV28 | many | CASSSASGRAIGETQYF | TGTGCCAGCAGTTCAGCTAGCGGGAGGGCCATAGGGGAGACCCAGTACTTC
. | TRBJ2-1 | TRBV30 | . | CAWTRDSYQNEQFF | TGTGCCTGGACTCGGGACTCCTACCAAAATGAGCAGTTCTTC
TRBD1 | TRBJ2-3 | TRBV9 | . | CASSATGQGTDTQYF | TGTGCCAGCAGCGCCACGGGACAGGGGACAGATACGCAGTATTTT
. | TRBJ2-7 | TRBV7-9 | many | CASSRPSPNYEQYF | TGTGCCAGCAGCCGACCGAGCCCCAACTACGAGCAGTACTTC
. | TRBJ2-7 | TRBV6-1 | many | CASEQGSYEQYF | TGTGCCAGCGAACAGGGATCGTACGAGCAGTACTTC
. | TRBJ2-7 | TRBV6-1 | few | CASSPGHLYYEQYF | TGTGCCAGCAGCCCGGGACACCTATACTACGAGCAGTACTTC
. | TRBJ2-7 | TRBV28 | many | CASSRLGKGSSYEQYF | TGTGCCAGCAGTCGCCTCGGGAAGGGAAGCTCCTACGAGCAGTACTTC
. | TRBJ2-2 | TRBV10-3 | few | CAISENTGELFF | TGTGCCATCAGCGAGAACACCGGGGAGCTGTTTTTT
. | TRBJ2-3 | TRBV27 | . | CASRVGRGSITDTQYF | TGTGCCAGCAGGGTTGGCCGGGGGTCCATCACAGATACGCAGTATTTT
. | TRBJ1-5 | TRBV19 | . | CASTLLVGRQPQHF | TGTGCCAGTACCCTCCTTGTGGGTCGGCAGCCCCAGCATTTT
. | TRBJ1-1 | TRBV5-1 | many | CASSSDQNTEAFF | TGCGCCAGCAGCTCCGATCAGAACACTGAAGCTTTCTTT
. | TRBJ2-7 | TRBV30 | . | CAWSVKAYYEQYF | TGTGCCTGGAGTGTAAAAGCTTACTACGAGCAGTACTTC
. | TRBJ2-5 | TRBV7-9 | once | CASSPTPGLQETQYF | TGTGCCAGCAGTCCCACCCCGGGGCTCCAAGAGACCCAGTACTTC
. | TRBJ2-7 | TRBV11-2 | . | CASSHSRKVGYEQYF | TGCGCCAGCAGCCATTCCAGGAAAGTTGGCTACGAGCAGTACTTC
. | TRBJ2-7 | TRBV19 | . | CASSIGRNYEQYF | TGTGCCAGTAGTATAGGAAGGAACTACGAGCAGTACTTC
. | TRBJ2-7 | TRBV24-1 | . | CATSDQTAYEQYF | TGTGCCACCAGTGACCAGACAGCCTACGAGCAGTACTTC
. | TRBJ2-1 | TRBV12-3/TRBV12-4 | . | CASSFPGDYNEQFF | TGTGCCAGCAGTTTTCCCGGGGATTACAATGAGCAGTTCTTC
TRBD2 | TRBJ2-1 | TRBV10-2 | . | CASSGTGTSGRDEQFF | TGCGCCAGCAGTGGGACCGGGACTAGCGGGAGAGATGAGCAGTTCTTC
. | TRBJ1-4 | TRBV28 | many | CASSRLEKLFF | TGTGCCAGCAGCCGACTTGAAAAACTGTTTTTT
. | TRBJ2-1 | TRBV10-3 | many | CAISELGQGNEQFF | TGTGCCATCAGTGAGTTAGGGCAGGGGAATGAGCAGTTCTTC
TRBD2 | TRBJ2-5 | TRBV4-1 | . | CASSQIRKGLAGGETQYF | TGCGCCAGCAGCCAAATTCGTAAGGGACTAGCGGGAGGAGAGACCCAGTACTTC
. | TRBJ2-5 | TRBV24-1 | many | CATSDPGRGETQYF | TGTGCCACCAGTGACCCAGGCCGTGGGGAGACCCAGTACTTC
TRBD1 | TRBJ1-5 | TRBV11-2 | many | CASSFGQGAFQPQHF | TGTGCCAGCAGCTTTGGACAGGGGGCGTTTCAGCCCCAGCATTTT
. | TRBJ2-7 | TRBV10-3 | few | CAISAGSSSYEQYF | TGTGCCATCAGTGCGGGATCAAGCTCCTACGAGCAGTACTTC
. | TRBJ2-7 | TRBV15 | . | CATSRDRTVNYEQYF | TGTGCCACCAGCAGAGATCGGACGGTGAATTACGAGCAGTACTTC
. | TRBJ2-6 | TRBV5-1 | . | CASSLSPGSGANVLTF | TGCGCCAGCAGCTTGTCTCCTGGCTCTGGGGCCAACGTCCTGACTTTC
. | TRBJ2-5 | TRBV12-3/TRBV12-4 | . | CASSKAGTPKSETQYF | TGTGCCAGCTCAAAAGCCGGGACCCCGAAGAGCGAGACCCAGTACTTC
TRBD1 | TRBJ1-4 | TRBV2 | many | CASRDRGADEKLFF | TGTGCCAGCAGGGACAGGGGGGCTGATGAAAAACTGTTTTTT
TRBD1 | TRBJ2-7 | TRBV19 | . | CASRPQQGGRDEQYF | TGTGCCAGTAGACCCCAACAGGGGGGAAGAGACGAGCAGTACTTC
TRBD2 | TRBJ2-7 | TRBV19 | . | CASSTRMGGRAPYEQYF | TGTGCCAGTAGTACCAGAATGGGCGGGAGGGCCCCCTACGAGCAGTACTTC
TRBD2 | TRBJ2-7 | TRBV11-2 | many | CASRPRLAGVDEQYF | TGTGCCAGCAGACCTCGACTAGCGGGAGTTGACGAGCAGTACTTC
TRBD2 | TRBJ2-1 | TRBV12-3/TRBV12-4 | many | CASSRGLAGGNEQFF | TGTGCCAGCAGCCGAGGACTAGCGGGAGGCAATGAGCAGTTCTTC
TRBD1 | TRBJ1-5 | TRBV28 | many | CASSWDSPQPQHF | TGTGCCAGCAGTTGGGACAGCCCTCAGCCCCAGCATTTT
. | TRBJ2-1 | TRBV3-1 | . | CASSPYHQTVYNEQFF | TGTGCCAGCAGCCCTTACCATCAAACAGTTTACAATGAGCAGTTCTTC
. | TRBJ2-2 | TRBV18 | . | CASSPTSGELKNTGELFF | TGTGCCAGCTCACCCACTTCCGGGGAGCTAAAGAACACCGGGGAGCTGTTTTTT
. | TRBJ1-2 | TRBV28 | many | CASSLPQDYGYTF | TGTGCCAGCAGTTTACCACAAGACTATGGCTACACCTTC